This TCR beta chain stems from a study of T cells and Merkel cell carcinoma outcomes. Study outcomes and limitations: Reportedly, T-cell repertoire with density predicts Merkel cell carcinoma outcomes.

This CDR3 has 14 amino acids. Only a few counts were recorded for this clone. The antigen is unknown. The assay was immunoSEQ multiplex PCR, and TCRdb's table has in-frame clones only and misses some. The sample has approximately 270 clones; approximately 96% are singletons. This receptor was identified in a human donor with Merkel cell carcinoma. The sequenced sample consisted of tumor tissue from Merkel cell carcinoma. This rearrangement joins TRBV1 to TRBJ2-6; the table's D call of TRBD1 was not tested on the DNA. TRBV1 is assigned pseudogene status. The CDR3 is CTSSSQSRANVLTF. CDR3 DNA sequence: TGCACCAGCAGCTCACAAAGTCGGGCCAACGTCCTGACTTTC.